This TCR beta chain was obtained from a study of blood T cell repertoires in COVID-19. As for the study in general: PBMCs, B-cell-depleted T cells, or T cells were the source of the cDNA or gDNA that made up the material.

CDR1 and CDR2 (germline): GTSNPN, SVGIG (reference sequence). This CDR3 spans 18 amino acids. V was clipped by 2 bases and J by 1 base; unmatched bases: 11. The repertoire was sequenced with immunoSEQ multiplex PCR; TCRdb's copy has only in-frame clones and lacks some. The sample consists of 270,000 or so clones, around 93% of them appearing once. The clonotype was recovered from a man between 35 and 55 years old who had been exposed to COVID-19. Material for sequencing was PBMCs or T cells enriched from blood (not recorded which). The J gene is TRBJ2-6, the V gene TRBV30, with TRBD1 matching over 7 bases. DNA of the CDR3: TGTGCCTGGAGTTTCGCCAGGGGGTTCACATCTGGGGCCAACGTCCTGACTTTC. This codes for CAWSFARGFTSGANVLTF. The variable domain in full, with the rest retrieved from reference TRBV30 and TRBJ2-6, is SQTIHQWPATLVQPVGSPLSLECTVEGTSNPNLYWYRQAAGRGLQLLFYSVGIGQISSEVPQNLSASRPQDRQFILSSKKLLLSDSGFYLCAWSFARGFTSGANVLTFGAGSRLTVL.